The next 32 T cell receptor beta chains were all read from a single sample in a study of T-cell memory formation after mild COVID-19. One entry per CDR3 protein results from TCRdb running MiXCR on the 5' RACE reads. Among approximately 88,000 distinct CDR3 sequences listed, more than 20% were seen once. Sequences were obtained from PBMCs or a T cell subset sorted from them (not recorded which). Receptor source: a man aged 18 to 35 who had mild COVID-19 (a few samples of this study predate the infection). Cell type and time point are not known.

The rearrangement uses TRBV5-5 and TRBJ2-3; the D gene is possibly TRBD2 (6 bases). The CDR3 extends over 16 amino acids. V was pared by 3 bases and J by 4 bases, with 18 bases between. Germline CDR1 SGHKS, CDR2 YYEKEE (reference sequence). Written as DNA, the CDR3 is TGTGCCAGCAGCTCCGTCGGAGGGTTACCCTCAGATACGCAGTATTTT. This codes for CASSSVGGLPSDTQYF.

This clonotype occurred a few times. The chain recombines TRBV11-2 with TRBJ2-2, with D unclear. The CDR3 has 12 amino acids. Germline V gene data show CDR1 as SGHAT and CDR2 as FQNNGV. The V end was cut by 6 bases, the J end by 6 bases, with 8 bases between. The CDR3 here is CASRRSAGELFF. The CDR3 DNA follows: TGTGCCAGCAGACGGAGCGCCGGGGAGCTGTTTTTT.

V is TRBV7-6 and J is TRBJ2-2, with TRBD1 as a possible D gene (6 bases). Trimming removed 7 bases at V and 5 bases at J, with 14 bases between. CDR1 SGHVS and CDR2 FNYEAQ come from the germline V gene. The CDR3 has 14 residues. In DNA, the CDR3 is TGTGCCAGCACACAGGGACCAGAGACCGGGGAGCTGTTTTTT. Its translation is CASTQGPETGELFF.

This clonotype turned up a few times. V gene TRBV12-3 or TRBV12-4 combines with J gene TRBJ2-1; 7 positions match TRBD1. The trim removed 6 bases at V and 4 bases at J, leaving 6 bases unmatched. This CDR3 has 14 residues. CDR3 region: CASSPGQLYNEQFF. CDR3 bases: TGTGCCAGCAGCCCGGGACAGTTATACAATGAGCAGTTCTTC.

The chain uses TRBV18 and TRBJ1-2; no definite D call. Germline V CDR1 and CDR2: KGHSH, LQKENI. The CDR3 consists of 14 residues. Trimming took 3 bases from V and 8 from J, leaving 16 bases between them. The CDR3 protein is CASSPTDGSWGYTF. CDR3 in DNA: TGTGCCAGCTCACCCACGGACGGATCGTGGGGCTACACCTTC.

The rearrangement uses TRBV27 and TRBJ2-5; 7 bases are shared with TRBD1. J lost 7 bases, V lost 8 bases, and 10 bases had no gene match. Germline V gives CDR1 MNHEY, CDR2 SMNVEV (reference sequence). The CDR3 is made up of 13 amino acids. The CDR3 DNA reads as TGTGCCAGCTCCTACAGGGGTTACGGGACCCAGTACTTC. Its translation: CASSYRGYGTQYF.

The chain carries TRBV5-5 and TRBJ2-3, with D possibly being TRBD1 (5 bases). V lost 3 bases and J lost 8, with 16 bases in between. The CDR3 consists of 14 residues. Germline V gene sequence: CDR1 SGHKS, CDR2 YYEKEE (reference sequence). The CDR3 spells CASSSHCGARTQYF. CDR3 in DNA: TGTGCCAGCAGCTCCCATTGTGGGGCCCGTACGCAGTATTTT.

The chain combines TRBV29-1 with TRBJ2-7, with D possibly TRBD2 on 6 matching bases. The germline CDR1 and CDR2 sequences are SQVTM and ANQGSEA. Between the trimmed V and J ends, which lost 4 bases and 0 bases, there was a span of 13 bases. This CDR3 comprises 14 residues. The CDR3 bases are TGCAGCGTTGTGAATTGGGACTCCTCCTACGAGCAGTACTTC. This encodes CSVVNWDSSYEQYF.

This clonotype was counted a few times. The chain combines TRBV11-2 with TRBJ1-2; TRBD1 is a possible D gene (5 bases). CDR3 length equals 16 residues. Trimming shortened V by 1 base and J by 3 bases, and 15 bases separated the two germline ends. Germline V lookup: CDR1 SGHAT, CDR2 FQNNGV. CDR3: CASSLGAVGLDYGYTF. CDR3 DNA: TGTGCCAGCAGCTTAGGAGCGGTGGGGCTTGACTATGGCTACACCTTC.

The V gene is TRBV6-2 or TRBV6-3, the J gene TRBJ2-6; 7 bases line up with TRBD1. This CDR3 is built from 15 residues. Germline V CDR1 and CDR2: MNHEY, SVGEGT. Trimming took 6 bases from V and 3 from J; bases not matched to a gene: 5. CDR3 in amino acids: CASSLRQGGANVLTF. CDR3 DNA: TGTGCCAGCAGCCTTCGACAGGGTGGGGCCAACGTCCTGACTTTC.

The rearrangement joins TRBV21-1 to TRBJ1-1. TRBV21-1 is a pseudogene locus. The CDR3 is 14 residues long. CDR3 DNA: TGTGCCAGCAGCAGGGAAACGGGACTGTGCCAAGCTTTCTTT. This gives the protein CASSRETGLCQAFF.

The V call is TRBV5-1, the J call TRBJ2-6; 11 nucleotides align to TRBD1. After removal of 4 bases from V and 0 bases from J, the junction contained 6 bases not matched to a gene. The germline CDR1 and CDR2 sequences are SGHRS and YFSETQ. The CDR3 is 18 amino acids. The CDR3 loop is CASSPGQGAISGANVLTF. In DNA, the CDR3 is TGCGCCAGCAGCCCTGGACAGGGGGCTATCTCTGGGGCCAACGTCCTGACTTTC.

This clonotype was seen once. This chain uses TRBV3-1 with TRBJ2-3, with D tentatively TRBD1 (5 bases). The CDR3 length is 16 residues. Per the germline V gene, CDR1 is LGHDT and CDR2 is YNNKEL (reference sequence). Trimming shortened V by 1 base and J by 6 bases, and 17 bases separated the two germline ends. The CDR3 is CASSQVETGVSDTQYF. CDR3 coding DNA: TGTGCCAGCAGCCAAGTGGAAACAGGTGTCTCCGATACGCAGTATTTT.

This clonotype came up a few times. The J gene is TRBJ2-3, the V gene TRBV7-2; perhaps TRBD2 as D (6 bases). The CDR3 runs 15 residues. The germline V and J ends were trimmed by 1 base and 10 bases, with 18 bases remaining between them. CDR1 is SGHTA and CDR2 is FQGNSA in the germline V gene. The CDR3 DNA is TGTGCCAGCAGCTTAGGGGAGGCACCTCCCATTTCGCAGTATTTT. Translating gives CASSLGEAPPISQYF. The variable domain in full, completed from reference TRBV7-2 and TRBJ2-3, reads GAGVSQSPSNKVTEKGKDVELRCDPISGHTALYWYRQSLGQGLEFLIYFQGNSAPDKSGLPSDRFSAERTGGSVSTLTIQRTQQEDSAVYLCASSLGEAPPISQYFGPGTRLTVL.

This clonotype was detected only a few times. The V call is TRBV25-1, the J call TRBJ1-2; no firm D call. This CDR3 has 12 amino acids. Germline V gene lookup returns CDR1 MGHDK and CDR2 SYGVNS. Trimming took 7 bases from V and 2 from J, leaving 8 bases between them. The CDR3 reads CASKSQNYGYTF. CDR3 DNA sequence: TGTGCCAGCAAGTCGCAGAACTATGGCTACACCTTC.

This clonotype came up a few times. J is TRBJ2-7 and V is TRBV11-2, with TRBD2 matching 7 bases. CDR3 size: 14 residues. J gave up 5 bases and V 8 bases, and 12 bases lay outside the gene matches. Germline assignment: CDR1 SGHAT and CDR2 FQNNGV. The CDR3 nucleotides are TGTGCCAGCTGGGAGGGGCAGGGTGTCGACGAGCAGTACTTC. Translation: CASWEGQGVDEQYF.

This clonotype was seen a few times. This chain connects TRBV11-2 to TRBJ1-2; D is unclear. V lost 1 base and J 1 base, leaving 4 bases between the germline ends. CDR3 length: 13 amino acids. Germline loops: CDR1 SGHAT, CDR2 FQNNGV. The CDR3 spells CASSLVGNYGYTF. The DNA of the CDR3 is TGTGCCAGCAGCTTAGTTGGTAACTATGGCTACACCTTC.

The gene calls are TRBV12-3 or TRBV12-4 and TRBJ2-5; D unresolved. The ends were cut back, 7 bases at V and 3 bases at J, with 15 bases in the middle. The CDR3 runs 14 residues. The DNA of the CDR3 is TGTGCCAGCAACACGGCGGCAGATGAAGAGACCCAGTACTTC. Translated: CASNTAADEETQYF.

This clonotype appeared a few times. This rearrangement joins TRBV5-1 to TRBJ2-7; 7 nucleotides agree with TRBD1. The V and J ends lost 4 bases and 0 bases, in that order; junction bases with no gene match: 7. The CDR3 is 15 amino acids. In germline, CDR1 is SGHRS, CDR2 YFSETQ. The CDR3 DNA is TGCGCCAGCAGCCTGGGACAGAGTTACTCCTACGAGCAGTACTTC. It translates to CASSLGQSYSYEQYF.

This clonotype was seen more than once but under ten times. The chain combines TRBV7-3 with TRBJ2-3; 9 nucleotides agree with TRBD2. The germline CDR1 and CDR2 sequences are SGHTA and FQGTGA. V was clipped by 2 bases and J by 0 bases; unmatched bases: 9. The CDR3 covers 18 residues. CDR3 sequence reads: CASSLPLPSGISTDTQYF. CDR3 sequence (DNA): TGTGCCAGCAGCTTACCCCTGCCTAGCGGGATAAGCACAGATACGCAGTATTTT.

The V gene is TRBV6-2 or TRBV6-3, the J gene TRBJ2-2, with 7 positions matching TRBD1. Trimming removed 3 bases from V and 0 bases from J; junction bases left unmatched: 7. Per germline, CDR1 MNHEY and CDR2 SVGEGT. CDR3 length: 17 residues. The CDR3, as DNA: TGTGCCAGCAGTTATGTGGTGGGGACAGCGAACACCGGGGAGCTGTTTTTT. Protein sequence: CASSYVVGTANTGELFF.

The chain carries TRBV7-8 and TRBJ2-1, with 12 bases identical to TRBD2. The germline gives CDR1 SGHVS, CDR2 FQNEAQ. Trimming cost V 7 bases and J 5 bases; bases outside gene matches: 6. This CDR3 region has 15 residues. The CDR3 coding sequence is TGTGCCAGCAACCTAGCGGGGGGGCCAAACAATGAGCAGTTCTTC. This translates into CASNLAGGPNNEQFF. The whole variable domain, remainder taken from reference TRBV7-8 and TRBJ2-1, is GAGVSQSPRYKVAKRGQDVALRCDPISGHVSLFWYQQALGQGPEFLTYFQNEAQLDKSGLPSDRFFAERPEGSVSTLKIQRTQQEDSAVYLCASNLAGGPNNEQFFGPGTRLTVL.

This clonotype has only a few counts. The V gene is TRBV7-9, the J gene TRBJ2-6; tentatively, D is TRBD1 (6 bases). CDR1 and CDR2 from the germline V gene are SEHNR and FQNEAQ (reference sequence). V was clipped by 6 bases and J by 0 bases, with 15 bases between them. The CDR3 length is 17 residues. The DNA of the CDR3 is TGTGCCAGCAGTAACCGGGACACCCTCTCTGGGGCCAACGTCCTGACTTTC. It encodes CASSNRDTLSGANVLTF.

A note on this clonotype: At one of its ends the junction is not consistent with the germline gene, which may arise from a read error. The chain combines TRBV7-7 with TRBJ2-1; the D gene is possibly TRBD1 (6 bases). Germline lookup yields CDR1 SSHAT and CDR2 FNYEAQ (reference sequence). The CDR3 sequence is 15 residues long. CDR3 sequence reads: CASSQSSGVGNEQFF. The DNA for the CDR3 is TGTGCTAGCAGCCAAAGTTCAGGGGTGGGCAATGAGCAGTTCTTC.

This clonotype has more than one count but fewer than ten. The chain links TRBV29-1 to TRBJ2-7, with D hard to call. Germline-derived CDR1 and CDR2 are SQVTM and ANQGSEA. CDR3 size: 15 residues. V lost 0 bases and J 0 bases, leaving 12 bases between the germline ends. The CDR3 nucleotides are TGCAGCGTTGAAGACCCCGATCGGAGCTCCTACGAGCAGTACTTC. Amino acids: CSVEDPDRSSYEQYF.

V is TRBV6-2 or TRBV6-3 and J is TRBJ2-7; 12 nucleotides line up with TRBD2. This CDR3 is 13 amino acids long. Germline V lookup: CDR1 MNHEY, CDR2 SVGEGT. Germline trimming cut 8 bases from V and 1 base from J; bases unmatched to any gene: 0. Here the CDR3 reads CASGLAGSYEQYV. For the CDR3, the DNA is TGTGCCAGCGGACTAGCGGGATCCTACGAGCAGTACGTC.

This chain joins TRBV7-2 and TRBJ2-7; TRBD1 aligns across 8 bases. The germline V gene has CDR1 SGHTA and CDR2 FQGNSA. The CDR3 spans 14 residues. Trimming at V came to 2 bases and at J to 6 bases, leaving 6 bases not matched to a gene. CDR3 nucleotide sequence: TGTGCCAGCAGCTTATCCGGGACAGGTTTCGAGCAGTACGTC. It codes for CASSLSGTGFEQYV.

This clonotype was seen only a few times. The chain is built from TRBV4-3 and TRBJ2-1; 8 bases align to TRBD1. CDR3 size: 15 residues. Germline trimming cut 1 base from V and 5 bases from J; bases unmatched to any gene: 4. In germline, CDR1 is LGHNA, CDR2 YSLEER. The CDR3 nucleotides read TGCGCCAGCAGCCAAGGGACAGGGCGAAACAATGAGCAGTTCTTC. Its translation: CASSQGTGRNNEQFF.

This clonotype was recorded a few times. The rearrangement links TRBV7-9 to TRBJ2-1; TRBD1 matches at 7 bases. The V gene's germline CDR1 is SEHNR and CDR2 FQNEAQ (reference sequence). V dropped 1 base and J dropped 3; count of bases not matched to a gene: 0. The CDR3 runs to 14 residues. The CDR3 is CASSLGQGYNEQFF. Here the CDR3 DNA reads TGTGCCAGCAGCTTAGGACAGGGCTACAATGAGCAGTTCTTC.

The sample holds a few counts of this clonotype. The rearrangement joins TRBV5-4 to TRBJ1-1; D unclear. Trimming shortened V by 4 bases and J by 8 bases, and 9 bases separated the two germline ends. From germline, CDR1 is SGHNT and CDR2 YYREEE (reference sequence). The CDR3 runs to 11 residues. This CDR3 reads CASSLATEAFF. CDR3 DNA sequence: TGTGCCAGCAGCCTCGCAACAGAAGCTTTCTTT.

The count of this clonotype is one. The chain couples TRBV5-6 to TRBJ1-1; 9 nucleotides match TRBD1. From germline, CDR1 is SGHDT and CDR2 YYEEEE. CDR3 length: 14 amino acids. V lost 4 bases and J lost 4; bases outside the gene matches: 5. In nucleotides, the CDR3 is TGTGCCAGCAGCAAGACAGGGGGGGCCACTGAAGCTTTCTTT. Its protein product is CASSKTGGATEAFF.

The table lists this clonotype with a few counts. The chain employs TRBV24-1 and TRBJ2-6; 8 bases fit TRBD1. Unmatched junction bases numbered 3, after V lost 8 bases and J lost 1 base. Germline CDR1 KGHDR, CDR2 SFDVKD. The CDR3 consists of 15 residues. The CDR3 is CATTQGESGANVLTF. The CDR3 DNA sequence: TGTGCCACCACACAGGGGGAGTCTGGGGCCAACGTCCTGACTTTC.